This TCR beta chain was captured by sequencing in a study of molecular identifiers for immune sequencing clone quantification. This clonotype has only a few counts. TCRdb redid the calling of the PCR reads with MiXCR, one entry per CDR3 protein. The data hold approximately 630,000 distinct CDR3 sequences, with 25% observed a single time. Per the germline V gene, CDR1 is MNHEY and CDR2 is SMNVEV (reference sequence). V was clipped by 6 bases and J by 4 bases, with 18 bases between them. This CDR3 has 15 residues. Sequencing was performed on naive CD8+ T cells from blood, with Jurkat cell RNA spiked in. The subset is: FACS-sorted CD8+CD4-CCR7+CD45RA+ naive T cells. The chain is built from TRBV27 and TRBJ1-1; TRBD1 might be the D (6 bases). The receptor was derived from a human donor in good health. Some libraries in this study had Jurkat cell RNA spiked in. In nucleotides, the CDR3 is TGTGCCAGCAGGCCCCTCTTTACAGGGTCCACTGAAGCTTTCTTT. It yields the protein CASRPLFTGSTEAFF.